The following is a T cell receptor beta chain sequence with its context. Antigen: not known. Germline CDR1 reads MNHEY; CDR2 reads SMNVEV (reference sequence). V lost 5 bases and J lost 4; bases outside the gene matches: 6. CDR3 size: 16 residues. The method was immunoSEQ multiplex PCR; TCRdb's version includes in-frame clones alone and lacks a portion of them. Altogether about 55,000 clones are present, around 90% being singletons, with the ten largest covering just over 3%. The source of the sample is a study of cytomegalovirus exposure and HLA in healthy donors. In the study overall: In a later analysis, it was reported that the 90 to 150 validation repertoires had been produced on the same platform as the 666 repertoires belonging to the first cohort. Study-wide results and caveats: Reportedly, cytomegalovirus status was diagnosed with high sensitivity and specificity. 150 or so TCR beta chains were listed as cytomegalovirus-associated. Rare sequences made up most TCRs, while some public TCRs were found in many donors.

This sequence was found in a man aged 18-30 years in good health and CMV-seronegative. Sequencing input: PBMCs. The genes are TRBV27 and TRBJ2-1; 12 bases are shared with TRBD2. This CDR3 reads CASSRSTSGRYNEQFF. The CDR3 DNA follows: TGTGCCAGCAGTCGCTCGACTAGCGGGAGATACAATGAGCAGTTCTTC.